These 25 T cell receptor beta chains came from one sample sequenced in a study of T cells in Graves' hyperthyroidism and ophthalmopathy (dated by TCRdb to between 2018 and 2021). To prepare the library, multiplex PCR was applied. Reads for this sample came from an Illumina HiSeq 2000. TCR beta CDR3 regions were amplified from RNA transcripts. The TCR CDR3 was subjected to a first round of RT-PCR using the HTBI primer set and the Qiagen OneStep RT-PCR kit. In TCRdb, the public reads were trimmed at Q25 with fastp and aligned with MiXCR, with productive beta chains retained. Entries that share a CDR3 protein sequence are merged under the most common genes and DNA. In all, the sample holds 75,000 to 100,000 distinct CDR3 sequences, and around 40% of those were seen once. Clones ranked in the top ten supply roughly a tenth of the sample. Sequencing was carried out using peripheral blood or thyroid tissue (not recorded which). Receptor source: a woman in her 30s with Graves' hyperthyroidism.

This clonotype has ten or more counts. The chain combines TRBV15 with TRBJ1-2; D ambiguous. This CDR3 has 11 amino acids. Trimming left V 8 bases short and J 2 bases short, with 6 bases between. Per germline, CDR1 LNHNV and CDR2 YYDKDF (reference sequence). The CDR3 loop is CATFGNYGYTF. In DNA form, the CDR3 reads TGTGCCACCTTTGGGAACTATGGCTACACCTTC.

The chain joins TRBV20-1 to TRBJ1-1; TRBD1 matches at 8 bases. The V gene end was trimmed by 5 bases and the J gene end by 6 bases; junction bases not matched to a gene: 5. The CDR3 runs to 12 residues. CDR1 is DFQATT, CDR2 SNEGSKA, per germline (reference sequence). The CDR3 coding sequence is TGCAGTGCTGAACAGGGGGGCTCTGAAGCTTTCTTT. Its protein is CSAEQGGSEAFF.

This clonotype occurred many times. The chain has TRBV20-1 and TRBJ2-7; no firm D call. V was shortened by 0 bases and J by 1 base, with 13 bases between the two germline ends. This CDR3 region has 15 residues. From germline, CDR1 is DFQATT and CDR2 SNEGSKA (reference sequence). CDR3 DNA: TGCAGTGCTAGAGATCTTTACGGGTCTTCCTACGAGCAGTACTTC. It yields the protein CSARDLYGSSYEQYF.

V and J are TRBV7-9 and TRBJ2-3; TRBD1 might be the D (6 bases). Germline CDR1 reads SEHNR; CDR2 reads FQNEAQ (reference sequence). The CDR3 sequence is 14 residues long. Trimming took off 5 bases at V and 2 bases at J, with 11 bases between the two ends. The CDR3 is CASSPRDNTDTQYF. CDR3 sequence (DNA): TGTGCCAGCAGCCCCCGGGACAACACAGATACGCAGTATTTT.

The genes are TRBV7-3 and TRBJ1-5; 9 bases align to TRBD1. V lost 5 bases to trimming and J lost 4 bases; unmatched junction nucleotides: 6. This CDR3 is built from 15 residues. Germline V gene lookup returns CDR1 SGHTA and CDR2 FQGTGA. The CDR3 region is CASSPGTGKNQPQHF. The CDR3 nucleotides read TGTGCCAGCAGCCCCGGGACAGGGAAAAATCAGCCCCAGCATTTT.

This clonotype was seen many times. The chain uses TRBV6-5 and TRBJ2-7; weak D call: TRBD1 (5 bases). The CDR3 covers 11 residues. Trimming removed 6 bases from V and 5 bases from J, with 8 bases in between. Germline V gene lookup returns CDR1 MNHEY and CDR2 SVGAGI. CDR3 nucleotides: TGTGCCAGCAGGATAGGGGACGAGCAGTACTTC. This translates into CASRIGDEQYF.

Note on this clonotype: This may stem from a read error, because a much larger clone lies one nucleotide away. The chain employs TRBV9 and TRBJ1-5; D gene ambiguous. In germline, CDR1 is SGDLS, CDR2 YYNGEE. V lost 0 bases and J lost 6, with 7 bases in between. There are 13 residues in the CDR3. CDR3 amino acids: CASSVGGGQPQHF. The CDR3 DNA reads TGTGCCAGCAGCGTAGGGGGTGGTCAGCCCCAGCATTTT.

On this clonotype itself: A junction end diverges from the germline sequence, so it may reflect a read error. CDR3 bases: TGTTCCAGCAACTTCGGACAGAGGGCCTCTCAAGAGACCCAGTACTTC. This sequence encodes CSSNFGQRASQETQYF. The J gene is TRBJ2-5, the V gene TRBV6-5; maybe TRBD1 (6 bases). Germline loops: CDR1 MNHEY, CDR2 SVGAGI. The CDR3 is 16 residues long.

Turning to this clonotype: The DNA is omitted, as the CDR3 cannot be located on it reliably, and the CDR3 follows TCRdb's listing. The chain links TRBV6-6 to TRBJ1-3; the table gives TRBD1 as D, unverified against the DNA. Termini included, the CDR3 measures 21 amino acids. CDR1 is MNHNY and CDR2 is SVGAGI in the germline V gene (reference sequence). The chain's CDR3 is CASSPDVASYEQYFGPGTIYF.

As concerns this clonotype: One end of the junction fails to match germline, which may point to a read error. The rearrangement uses TRBV28 and TRBJ1-1, with 7 bases matching TRBD1. The CDR3 totals 16 residues. From germline, CDR1 is MDHEN and CDR2 SYDVKM. CDR3 bases: TGTGCCAGCAGTTTCTTTTCCGGACAGGAGAACGCTGAAGCATTCTTT. Amino acids: CASSFFSGQENAEAFF.

A few counts support this clonotype. This chain uses TRBV28 with TRBJ2-2; 11 positions agree with TRBD2. Trimming cost V 5 bases and J 5 bases; bases outside gene matches: 7. CDR1 and CDR2 from the germline V gene are MDHEN and SYDVKM. The CDR3 length is 16 residues. The CDR3 DNA sequence: TGTGCCAGCAGTCGGTCGGGACTAGCGGCTACCGGGGAGCTGTTTTTT. Translating it yields CASSRSGLAATGELFF. The full variable domain, with the rest looked up from reference TRBV28 and TRBJ2-2, is DVKVTQSSRYLVKRTGEKVFLECVQDMDHENMFWYRQDPGLGLRLIYFSYDVKMKEKGDIPEGYSVSREKKERFSLILESASTNQTSMYLCASSRSGLAATGELFFGEGSRLTVL.

The chain combines TRBV19 with TRBJ2-7, with TRBD1 matching 8 bases. The CDR3 runs 14 residues. The J segment lost 2 bases and the V segment lost 4 bases, leaving 4 bases of the junction unmatched. Germline assignment: CDR1 LNHDA and CDR2 SQIVND (reference sequence). The CDR3 loop reads CASSTGTGPYEQYF. CDR3 nucleotide sequence: TGTGCCAGTAGTACCGGGACAGGACCCTACGAGCAGTACTTC.

This clonotype was seen at least ten times. CDR3 sequence (DNA): TGCAGTGCTAGATCCCTCAAGAGACTAGCGTACGAGCAGTACTTC. Amino acid sequence: CSARSLKRLAYEQYF. V gene TRBV20-1 combines with J gene TRBJ2-7; 8 bases map to TRBD2. Germline V lookup: CDR1 DFQATT, CDR2 SNEGSKA (reference sequence). The CDR3 consists of 15 residues. V shed 2 bases and J 4 bases; nucleotides not matched to a gene: 10.

Many counts were recorded for this clonotype. This chain links TRBV5-1 with TRBJ2-3; 7 positions agree with TRBD1. The V segment lost 4 bases and the J segment 6 bases; nucleotides outside the gene matches: 8. The CDR3 runs to 14 residues. Germline CDR1 is SGHRS and CDR2 is YFSETQ. The CDR3 loop reads CASSRRQGMDTQYF. The CDR3 nucleotides read TGCGCCAGCAGCAGGAGACAGGGTATGGATACGCAGTATTTT.

This clonotype ranks as medium-sized. V gene TRBV7-9 combines with J gene TRBJ1-2; D is possibly TRBD1 (5 bases). CDR3 length: 14 amino acids. Trimming left V 6 bases short and J 8 bases short, with 19 bases between. The germline V gene encodes CDR1 SEHNR and CDR2 FQNEAQ (reference sequence). CDR3 amino acids: CASSPTFGGSGYTF. The DNA of the CDR3 is TGTGCCAGCAGTCCTACGTTTGGGGGAAGCGGCTACACCTTC.

A word on this clonotype: A much larger clone differs from this one at a single base, so this may be a read error. J is TRBJ1-5 and V is TRBV12-3 or TRBV12-4, with 9 bases lining up with TRBD1. The CDR3 runs to 17 residues. The CDR3 DNA is TGTGCCAGCAGCCCGGGACAGGGCCACTATAGCAGTCAGCCCCAGCATTTT. Its translation is CASSPGQGHYSSQPQHF.

As concerns this clonotype: Just one base apart from a much larger clone, this may be a read error. V usage is TRBV28 and J usage is TRBJ1-2, with 9 nucleotides matching TRBD1. There are 15 residues in the CDR3. Germline V CDR1 and CDR2: MDHEN, SYDVKM. V was pared by 1 base and J by 5 bases, with 5 bases of the junction left unmatched. In nucleotides, the CDR3 is TGTGCCAGCAGTTTATCCACAGGGGGCGCGTATGGCTACACCTTC. Residues: CASSLSTGGAYGYTF.

This clonotype was seen ten or more times. The CDR3 DNA is TGTGCCAGCAGCCCTTGGGAGGATACAACTAATGAAAAACTGTTTTTT. Amino acids: CASSPWEDTTNEKLFF. The chain is built from TRBV7-8 and TRBJ1-4; D is uncertain. Per germline, CDR1 SGHVS and CDR2 FQNEAQ. Trimming stripped 5 bases from V and 0 bases from J, with 13 bases between. This CDR3 is built from 16 residues.

This clonotype was detected ten times or more. The chain has TRBV12-3 or TRBV12-4 and TRBJ1-1, with a weak D call TRBD1 (5 bases). V lost 6 bases to trimming and J lost 1 base, with 21 bases between them. The CDR3 contains 17 residues. CDR3 DNA: TGTGCCAGCAGCCCTACACCCCCAGGGTACCAGAACACTGAAGCTTTCTTT. This codes for CASSPTPPGYQNTEAFF.

V gene TRBV15 combines with J gene TRBJ2-7; TRBD2 matches at 15 bases. CDR3 size: 16 residues. After removal of 4 bases from V and 3 bases from J, the junction contained 4 bases not matched to a gene. Looked up from germline, CDR1 is LNHNV and CDR2 is YYDKDF (reference sequence). The CDR3 bases are TGTGCCACCAGCACCGGGACTAGCGGGAGGTACTACGAGCAGTACTTC. Its protein is CATSTGTSGRYYEQYF.

This sequence joins TRBV7-3 and TRBJ2-5; D may be TRBD1 (6 bases). The length of the CDR3 is 17 residues. Germline lookup yields CDR1 SGHTA and CDR2 FQGTGA. V was cut by 4 bases and J by 4 bases, with 22 bases left in between. In nucleotides, the CDR3 is TGTGCCAGCAGCTCATCAGGGACACTTAACGGGGTAGAGACCCAGTACTTC. Translating it yields CASSSSGTLNGVETQYF.

As for this clonotype: One junction end does not reproduce the germline sequence, and a read error may be involved. The rearrangement links TRBV7-9 to TRBJ1-1, with D perhaps matching TRBD1 (6 bases). CDR3 size: 19 residues. The germline V gene has CDR1 SEHNR and CDR2 FQNEAQ (reference sequence). As DNA, the CDR3 is TGTGCCAGCAGCTTAGGCGGCGGAAGCAGGGGATTCATGAACACTGAGGCTTTCTTT. This gives the protein CASSLGGGSRGFMNTEAFF. Looking up the rest from reference TRBV7-9 and TRBJ1-1 gives the full variable domain: DTGVSQNPRHKITKRGQNVTFRCDPISEHNRLYWYRQTLGQGPEFLTYFQNEAQLEKSRLLSDRFSAERPKGSFSTLEIQRTEQGDSAMYLCASSLGGGSRGFMNTEAFFGQGTRLTVV.

This clonotype was observed at least ten times. One end of the junction varies from germline; a read error may be responsible. The chain uses TRBV12-3 or TRBV12-4 and TRBJ2-5; D is uncertain. CDR3 length: 14 amino acids. Here the CDR3 reads CASSPHRPQEIQYF. DNA of the CDR3: TGTGCCAGCAGTCCCCATCGGCCCCAAGAGATCCAGTACTTC.

This clonotype came up once. The chain is built from TRBV24-1 and TRBJ2-5; D ambiguous. CDR1 KGHDR and CDR2 SFDVKD come from the germline V gene. V lost 5 bases and J lost 0, with 9 bases in between. CDR3 length: 14 residues. CDR3 DNA: TGTGCCACCAGTGCTAGAAGGCACCAAGAGACCCAGTACTTC. Translating it yields CATSARRHQETQYF.

Points on this clonotype: The CDR3 ends on some other residue instead of the conserved phenylalanine or tryptophan, so this is likely a read error. This chain uses TRBV7-9 with TRBJ1-2; tentatively, D is TRBD1 (6 bases). This CDR3 has 14 residues. Germline V CDR1 and CDR2: SEHNR, FQNEAQ (reference sequence). The V end was cut by 1 base, the J end by 6 bases, with 12 bases between. CDR3 bases: TGTGCCAGCAGCTTAGGTAGGACAGTGGATGGCTACACCTCC. Its translation: CASSLGRTVDGYTS.